The rows below give T cell receptor beta chains drawn from one sample of a study of CD8+ T cells in alopecia areata. TCRdb's copy holds only in-frame clones and misses some; the assay was immunoSEQ multiplex PCR. The sample shows 130,000 to 150,000 clones, roughly four fifths of them seen only once. Sequenced here: CD8+ T cells sorted from blood, sampled at week 4, from a patient treated with tofacitinib. The receptors were gathered from a human donor with alopecia areata. Each CDR3 is given without its conserved first and last residue.

V: TRBV7-6; J: TRBJ2-7; CDR3: ASSPRGKEPRSSYEQY
V: TRBV4-3; J: TRBJ2-4; CDR3: ASSQDWAGANIQY
V: TRBV4-3; J: TRBJ2-7; CDR3: ASSQGTPGQGTYEQY
V: TRBV19; J: TRBJ2-3; CDR3: ASSFTGTVRDTQY
V: TRBV7-9; J: TRBJ2-1; CDR3: ASSLASPAEQF
V: TRBV15; J: TRBJ2-7; CDR3: ATSRGRDLAYEQY
V: TRBV5-8; J: TRBJ1-2; CDR3: ASSGTANYGYT
V: TRBV6-5; J: TRBJ2-7; CDR3: ASSSAQQGNYEQY
V: TRBV7-9; J: TRBJ1-1; CDR3: ASSLGVPEAF
V: TRBV7-2; J: TRBJ2-4; CDR3: ASSPQTTLAKNIQY
V: TRBV7-9; J: TRBJ2-7; CDR3: ASSSPRSRGNEQY
V: TRBV11-2; J: TRBJ2-5; CDR3: ASSPLVNPYGETQY
V: TRBV27; J: TRBJ1-6; CDR3: ASSPGTGSPLH
V: TRBV5-1; J: TRBJ2-2; CDR3: ASSPLAGGPTGELF
V: TRBV15; J: TRBJ2-2; CDR3: ATSRDGQGETGELF
V: TRBV19; J: TRBJ1-5; CDR3: ASSITSGFNQPQH
V: TRBV27; J: TRBJ1-4; CDR3: ASSRGTTNEKLF
V: TRBV27; J: TRBJ2-1; CDR3: ASSLSNTADNEQF
V: TRBV4-1; J: TRBJ2-7; CDR3: ASSQVWGREYEQY
V: TRBV4-2; J: TRBJ2-1; CDR3: ASSQEVAREDAQF
V: TRBV19; J: TRBJ2-3; CDR3: ASSPLAGSTDTQY
V: TRBV18; J: TRBJ2-5; CDR3: ASSPRGAGVQETQY
V: TRBV4-1; J: TRBJ2-7; CDR3: ASSHLSGGAYEQY
V: TRBV4-2; J: TRBJ2-5; CDR3: ASSPTHQYQETQY
V: TRBV13; J: TRBJ2-5; CDR3: ASSLAGGQETQY
V: TRBV15; J: TRBJ1-1; CDR3: ATSRVPGTGGAEAF
V: TRBV9; J: TRBJ2-3; CDR3: ASSVSGGSNLDTQY
V: TRBV7-9; J: TRBJ2-7; CDR3: ASSFESGVGRGGSYEQY
V: TRBV7-2; J: TRBJ2-7; CDR3: ASSPGERGLSGEQY
V: TRBV19; J: TRBJ1-5; CDR3: ASSIRALGGNQPQH
V: TRBV11-2; J: TRBJ2-7; CDR3: ASEMGYSYEQY
V: TRBV29-1; J: TRBJ2-2; CDR3: SARRTGGAGELF
V: TRBV30; J: TRBJ2-5; CDR3: AWSVYPAQETQY
V: TRBV10-1; J: TRBJ2-7; CDR3: ASSDGYEQY
V: TRBV30; J: TRBJ2-6; CDR3: AWTGVGSGANVLT
V: TRBV30; J: TRBJ2-7; CDR3: AWSVGSYEQY
V: TRBV7-8; J: TRBJ2-2; CDR3: ASSLATGNTGELF
V: TRBV30; J: TRBJ1-5; CDR3: AWSVGSGQPQH
V: TRBV10-3; J: TRBJ2-1; CDR3: AISSRGDHYNEQF
V: TRBV7-2; J: TRBJ2-3; CDR3: ASSLVASSTDTQY
V: TRBV29-1; J: TRBJ1-2; CDR3: SVETGGDYGYT
V: TRBV5-1; J: TRBJ2-7; CDR3: ASSQVGGTLYEQY
V: TRBV5-1; J: TRBJ2-5; CDR3: ASSLDGGHNQETQY